The T cell receptor beta chain under discussion was sequenced for a study of blood T cell repertoires in COVID-19. Background on the study: Acute and convalescent COVID-19 specimens originated in the United States, Italy and Spain. Sources were T cells, B-cell-depleted T cells, or PBMCs; the material itself was cDNA or gDNA.

CDR1 is SEHNR, CDR2 FQNEAQ, per germline (reference sequence). V dropped 5 bases and J dropped 8; count of bases not matched to a gene: 17. This CDR3 has 17 residues. Method: immunoSEQ multiplex PCR; TCRdb's copy keeps in-frame clones and lacks some. Found here are 95,000 to 150,000 clones, approximately 91% of them singletons; the top ten hold roughly 1.2%. V and J are TRBV7-9 and TRBJ2-3, with 9 bases that match TRBD2. Sequencing input: peripheral blood. The origin of this receptor is a woman of 80 years or more with acute or convalescent COVID-19. The CDR3 DNA sequence: TGTGCCAGCAGCCCCGGATCGGGAGCGGGGGGCCGGGGTACGCAGTATTTT. Its translation: CASSPGSGAGGRGTQYF.